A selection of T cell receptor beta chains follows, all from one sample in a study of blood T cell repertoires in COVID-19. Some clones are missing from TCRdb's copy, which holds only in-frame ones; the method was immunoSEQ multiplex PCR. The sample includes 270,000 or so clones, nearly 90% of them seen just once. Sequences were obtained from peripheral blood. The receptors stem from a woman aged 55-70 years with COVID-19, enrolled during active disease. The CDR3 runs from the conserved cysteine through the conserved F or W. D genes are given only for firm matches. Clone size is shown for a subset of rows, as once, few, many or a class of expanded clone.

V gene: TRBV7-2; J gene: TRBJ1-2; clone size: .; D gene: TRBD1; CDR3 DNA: TGTGCCAGCAGCCAAATGGGACAGGGGGCTAGCGGCTACACCTTC; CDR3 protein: CASSQMGQGASGYTF
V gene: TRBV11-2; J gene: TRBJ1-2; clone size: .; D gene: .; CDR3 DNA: TGTGCCAGCAGCTTAGTTGGGGGCCCGACTAACTATGGCTACACCTTC; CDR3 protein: CASSLVGGPTNYGYTF
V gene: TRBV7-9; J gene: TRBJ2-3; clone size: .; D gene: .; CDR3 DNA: TGTGCCAGCAGCCCTCCTTTCGTAATAACAGGATACACAGATACGCAGTATTTT; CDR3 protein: CASSPPFVITGYTDTQYF
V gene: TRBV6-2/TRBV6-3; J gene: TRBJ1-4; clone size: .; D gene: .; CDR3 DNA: TGTGCCAGCAGTTATCGTTTAAGGGGTGAAAAACTGTTTTTT; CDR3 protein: CASSYRLRGEKLFF
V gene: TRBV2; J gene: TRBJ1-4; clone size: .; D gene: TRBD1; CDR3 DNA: TGTGCCAGCGGAGACAGGGGACTTAATGAAAAACTGTTTTTT; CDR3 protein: CASGDRGLNEKLFF
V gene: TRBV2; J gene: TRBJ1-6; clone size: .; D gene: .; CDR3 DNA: TGTGCCAGCAGTGATGAGGGCAGACAACAGTATAATTCACCCCTCCACTTT; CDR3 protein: CASSDEGRQQYNSPLHF
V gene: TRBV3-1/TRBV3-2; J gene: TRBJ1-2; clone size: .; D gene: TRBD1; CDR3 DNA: TGTGCCAGCAGCCCTGGGACAGGGGGAGGCTACACCTTC; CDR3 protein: CASSPGTGGGYTF
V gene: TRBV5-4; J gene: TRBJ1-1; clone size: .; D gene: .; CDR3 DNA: TGTGCCAGCAGCATTGGGAGTCAGGTGAACACTGAAGCTTTCTTT; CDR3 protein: CASSIGSQVNTEAFF
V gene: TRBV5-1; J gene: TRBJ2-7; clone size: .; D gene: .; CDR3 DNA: TGCGCCAGCAGCTTAGGGACACACTCCTACGAGCAGTACTTC; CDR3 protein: CASSLGTHSYEQYF
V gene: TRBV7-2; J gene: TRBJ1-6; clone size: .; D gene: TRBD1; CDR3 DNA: TGTGCCAGCAGCCGTGACAGGGCCGTCGGCTCACCCCTCCACTTT; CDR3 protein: CASSRDRAVGSPLHF
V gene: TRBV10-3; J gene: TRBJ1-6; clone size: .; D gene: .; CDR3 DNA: TGTGCCATCAGGGCAGACGGGGACTATAATTCACCCCTCCACTTT; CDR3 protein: CAIRADGDYNSPLHF
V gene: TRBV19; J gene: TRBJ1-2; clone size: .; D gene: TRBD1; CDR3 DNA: TGTGCCACAAAGGACAGGCGAACTACTATCGGCTACACCTTC; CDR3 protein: CATKDRRTTIGYTF
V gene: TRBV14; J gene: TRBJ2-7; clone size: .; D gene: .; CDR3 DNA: TGTGCCAGCAGCAGGGGTTACGAGCAGTACTTC; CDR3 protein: CASSRGYEQYF
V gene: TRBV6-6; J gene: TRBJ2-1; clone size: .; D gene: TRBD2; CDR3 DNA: TGTGCCAGCACTCTAGCGGGGGGGCCGGTTGAGCAGTTCTTC; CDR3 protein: CASTLAGGPVEQFF
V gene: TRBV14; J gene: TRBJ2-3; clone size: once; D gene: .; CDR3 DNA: TGTGCCAGCAGCCAAGCGATCGTAGCAGATACGCAGTATTTT; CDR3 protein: CASSQAIVADTQYF
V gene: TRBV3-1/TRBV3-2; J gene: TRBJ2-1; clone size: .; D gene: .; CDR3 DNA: TGTGCCAGCAGCGAGGACGGGAGCTCCTACAATGAGCAGTTCTTC; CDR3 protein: CASSEDGSSYNEQFF
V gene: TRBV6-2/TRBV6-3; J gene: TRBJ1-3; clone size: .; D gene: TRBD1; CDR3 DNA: TGTGCCAGCAGTCAACGTCGGGACAGGGGGCGAAACACCATATATTTT; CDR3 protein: CASSQRRDRGRNTIYF
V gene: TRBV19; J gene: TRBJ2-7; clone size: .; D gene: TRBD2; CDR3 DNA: TGTGCCAGCGCCGAGACTAGCGGGGGAAACTACGAGCAGTACTTC; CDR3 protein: CASAETSGGNYEQYF
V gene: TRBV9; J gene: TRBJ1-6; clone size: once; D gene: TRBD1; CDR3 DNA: TGTGCCAGCAGCGCGCAGGGGGCTGGCTATAATTCACCCCTCCACTTT; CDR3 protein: CASSAQGAGYNSPLHF
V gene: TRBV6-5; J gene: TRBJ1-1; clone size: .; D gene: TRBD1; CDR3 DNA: TGTGCCAGCAGTAGACAGGGGAGGACTGAAGCTTTCTTT; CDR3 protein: CASSRQGRTEAFF
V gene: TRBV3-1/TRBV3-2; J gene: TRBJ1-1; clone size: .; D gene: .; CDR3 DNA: TGTGCCAGCAGCCAAGAAGACAGGCTCTGGGTGAACACTGAAGCTTTCTTT; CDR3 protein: CASSQEDRLWVNTEAFF
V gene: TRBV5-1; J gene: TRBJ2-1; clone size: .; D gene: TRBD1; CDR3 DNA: TGCGCCAGCAGCCGGGACAGCTCCTACAATGAGCAGTTCTTC; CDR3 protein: CASSRDSSYNEQFF
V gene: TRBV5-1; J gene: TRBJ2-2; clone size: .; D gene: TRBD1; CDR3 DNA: TGCGCCAGCAGGGTGGGACAGCAAAACACCGGGGAGCTGTTTTTT; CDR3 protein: CASRVGQQNTGELFF
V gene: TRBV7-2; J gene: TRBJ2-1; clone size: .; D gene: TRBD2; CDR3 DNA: TGTGCCAGCAGCCACGGGACTACGAATCCTGAGCAGTTCTTC; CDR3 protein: CASSHGTTNPEQFF
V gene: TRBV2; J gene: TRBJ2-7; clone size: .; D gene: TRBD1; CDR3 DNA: TGTGCCGGAAAGGGACAGATTGCGGACTGCGAGCAGTACTTC; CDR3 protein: CAGKGQIADCEQYF
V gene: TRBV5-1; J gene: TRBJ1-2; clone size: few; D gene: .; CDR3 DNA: TGCGCCAGCAGCGAGGGCCGCTATGGCTACACCTTC; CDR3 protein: CASSEGRYGYTF
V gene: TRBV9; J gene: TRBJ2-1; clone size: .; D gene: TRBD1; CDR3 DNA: TGTGCCAGCAGCGTAGCTATCACAGGGGGCGGTGAGCAGTTCTTC; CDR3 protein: CASSVAITGGGEQFF
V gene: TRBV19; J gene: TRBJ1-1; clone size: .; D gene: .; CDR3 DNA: TGTGCCAGTACCCAGGGGACGGCGGGGAACACTGAAGCTTTCTTT; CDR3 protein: CASTQGTAGNTEAFF